This T cell receptor (beta chain) was recovered during a study of cytomegalovirus exposure and HLA in healthy donors. The primer mix had 60 Vbeta and 13 Jbeta primers. Assay used: immunoSEQ multiplex PCR; TCRdb lists only in-frame clones, some missing. The sample lists 75,000 to 90,000 clones, around 73% occurring once. This CDR3 has 13 residues. Between the trimmed V and J ends, which lost 4 bases and 6 bases, there was a span of 10 bases. Germline V gene data show CDR1 as KGHSH and CDR2 as LQKENI. As concerns this clone: Its antigen is unidentified.

General study findings and limits: It was in a later analysis that TCR association rates were seen to vary by HLA locus, highest for DRB1 and lowest for HLA-C. Associated with cytomegalovirus, according to the listing, were 150 to 200 TCR beta chains. There was a cluster of highly shared sequence variants that was likely a sequencing artifact. When analyzed later, a missense DCLRE1C variant was found to be linked to TCR beta V- and J-gene trimming.

Sample: PBMCs. V usage is TRBV18 and J usage is TRBJ1-5; D uncertain. The sequence came from a man aged 50 or older in good health and CMV-seronegative. This CDR3 is CASSHERSQPQHF. In DNA form, the CDR3 reads TGTGCCAGCTCACACGAGCGGTCTCAGCCCCAGCATTTT.